This T cell receptor beta chain was documented in a study of T cells after posttransplantation cyclophosphamide (dated by TCRdb to the mid-2010s). Broadly, across the study: Using TRB sequencing, the study followed how the T cell repertoire reconstituted after myeloablative bone marrow transplantation in which posttransplantation cyclophosphamide served as GVHD prophylaxis. Up to roughly 3 additional blood samples from 2 to 5.2 years after transplant were also TRB-sequenced in 3 patients, as was pretransplant blood from a handful of patients. Blood from every one of the approximately 36 PTCy patients who had 1-year posttransplant specimens underwent TRB sequencing. Samples from roughly 35 PTCy-treated patients, along with samples from about 16 of their related bone marrow donors, underwent antigen receptor sequencing. Because TRA and TRB clonality correlated tightly in fewer than ten samples, the subsequent TCR analyses were limited to TRB only. Public TRB sequences were queried against a database of over 3,000 sequences associated with responses to pathogens, tumor antigens, self-antigens and alloantigens.

What this sample's treatment or condition label stands for: high-dose cyclophosphamide on days +3 and +4 as single-agent GVHD prophylaxis. For conditioning, the PTCy patients got busulfan and fludarabine, then a related or unrelated marrow graft, followed by cyclophosphamide on days +3 and +4. The PTCy-treated patients were enrolled in a prospective multi-institutional clinical trial. Mononuclear cells from peripheral blood and bone marrow were separated by Ficoll-Hypaque density centrifugation and then cryopreserved. This clone was observed a single time. The antigen this receptor binds is unknown. No base quality values were provided; no much bigger clone lies one nucleotide off. Points the paper makes about the study in general: The TRB repertoires of T cells infiltrating skin or the GI tract showed only limited overlap with the TRB repertoires found in blood. Across 45 patients, recipient CMV seropositivity and CMV reactivation were highly associated with TRB clonality; PTCy diversity was similar to CNI/methotrexate controls. At 1-2 months, donor-recipient similarity was low but rose over the first year, and the later blood repertoires were often dominated by donor CD8+ memory clones.

Genomic DNA was the input for TRB sequencing, which was run either with the immunoSEQ assay at survey resolution or with the hsTCRB kit. In the authors' own workflow: Initial read processing used immunoSEQ software, and repertoire analyses used the LymphoSeq R package. Clonality was calculated as 1 minus normalized Shannon entropy, and the Gini coefficient was also calculated for each TRB dataset. To infer phenotypes in unsorted samples, TRB sequences from sorted subsets of the recipient or donor were mapped onto unsorted samples from the same recipient. What TCRdb holds here is the immuneACCESS table cut down to in-frame rearrangements. Part of the clones is not present; checked against another copy, under half of the missing clones reflect an unresolved V gene, and the others are unexplained. The DNA was the basis for D and trimming; V, J and clone size are from that table. This sample lists 20,000 or so clones; 80% to 90% were detected once. The top ten clonotypes cover 9% to 13% of the sample.

The receptor was derived from a female patient under 45 who received an allogeneic stem cell transplant from an unrelated donor, was CMV-positive, and had no GVHD. Some T cells seen after a transplant may have their origin in the graft donor. Sequenced material: PBMCs, taken after allogeneic stem cell transplant with posttransplant cyclophosphamide.

The DNA sequence reads TGTGCCAGCTCCGAGGGACAGGGTGGTAATGGCTACACCTTC. This encodes CASSEGQGGNGYTF. The rearranged segments are TRBV18 and TRBJ1-2, with 9 bases aligning to TRBD1. The germline V gene encodes CDR1 KGHSH and CDR2 LQKENI. V is cut back by 6 bases and J by 6 bases, with 8 bases in the junction unmatched. From the cysteine up to the phenylalanine, the CDR3 has a length of 14 residues. Here the CDR3 DNA is all that survives: 42 bases in frame from base 1.